Each of the 27 T cell receptor beta chains below was sequenced from the same sample in a study of T cells in Graves' hyperthyroidism and ophthalmopathy. Amplification of TCR beta CDR3 regions used RNA as the template. HTBI primers were used for first-round RT-PCR of the TCR CDR3. TCRdb reanalysed the multiplex PCR reads using MiXCR and keeps one entry per CDR3 protein. In the table there are hundreds of thousands of distinct CDR3 sequences, 17% of which are singletons. Sequences were obtained from blood. The receptor source for this set is a woman under 30 with Graves' ophthalmopathy.

This clonotype was detected many times. The CDR3 reads CSADPRYEQYF. The DNA of the CDR3 is TGCAGTGCTGACCCTAGGTACGAGCAGTACTTC. V gene TRBV20-1 combines with J gene TRBJ2-7, with D unresolved. CDR3 length: 11 amino acids. Per the germline V gene, CDR1 is DFQATT and CDR2 is SNEGSKA (reference sequence). V was trimmed by 5 bases and J by 4 bases, leaving 9 bases between them.

Ten or more counts support this clonotype. The rearrangement joins TRBV3-1 to TRBJ1-1; D ambiguous. The V end lost 1 base, the J end lost 5 bases, and 8 bases lay between the germline ends. This CDR3 is 13 amino acids long. Germline V lookup: CDR1 LGHDT, CDR2 YNNKEL (reference sequence). The CDR3 loop reads CASSQVRATEAFF. The CDR3 bases are TGTGCCAGCAGCCAAGTCCGGGCTACTGAAGCTTTCTTT. The variable domain in full, with the rest retrieved from reference TRBV3-1 and TRBJ1-1, is DTAVSQTPKYLVTQMGNDKSIKCEQNLGHDTMYWYKQDSKKFLKIMFSYNNKELIINETVPNRFSPKSPDKAHLNLHINSLELGDSAVYFCASSQVRATEAFFGQGTRLTVV.

This clonotype was recorded at least ten times. V gene TRBV19 combines with J gene TRBJ1-1; D unclear. V shed 5 bases and J shed 0 bases, with 7 bases lying between them. CDR3 length: 13 amino acids. Germline CDR1 reads LNHDA; CDR2 reads SQIVND (reference sequence). This CDR3 reads CASSSSMNTEAFF. The CDR3 nucleotides are TGTGCCAGTAGTTCCAGCATGAACACTGAAGCTTTCTTT.

DNA of the CDR3: TGTGCCAGCTCACCAGCTCAGGTCGCTGGAAACACCATATATTTT. This translates into CASSPAQVAGNTIYF. This chain links TRBV18 with TRBJ1-3; D is unresolved. Trimming stripped 2 bases from V and 2 bases from J, with 10 bases between. The V gene's germline CDR1 is KGHSH and CDR2 LQKENI. This CDR3 has 15 residues.

This clonotype was observed a few times. The chain recombines TRBV3-1 with TRBJ1-1; D is ambiguous. The CDR3 has 15 residues. V was pared by 5 bases and J by 9 bases, with 22 bases between. Germline assignment: CDR1 LGHDT and CDR2 YNNKEL (reference sequence). The CDR3: CASSSLMRGSEKAFF. DNA of the CDR3: TGTGCCAGCAGCAGCCTCATGAGAGGGTCAGAAAAAGCTTTCTTT.

This clonotype was counted many times. CDR3 protein: CSVRKTGQPNMNTEAFF. The CDR3 region has the DNA TGCAGCGTTCGGAAGACGGGACAGCCCAACATGAACACTGAAGCTTTCTTT. The V and J genes are TRBV29-1 and TRBJ1-1; 7 nucleotides align to TRBD1. CDR3 length: 17 amino acids. Germline V gives CDR1 SQVTM, CDR2 ANQGSEA. J gave up 0 bases and V 5 bases, and 15 bases lay outside the gene matches. The whole variable domain, remainder taken from reference TRBV29-1 and TRBJ1-1, is SAVISQKPSRDICQRGTSLTIQCQVDSQVTMMFWYRQQPGQSLTLIATANQGSEATYESGFVIDKFPISRPNLTFSTLTVSNMSPEDSSIYLCSVRKTGQPNMNTEAFFGQGTRLTVV.

This clonotype was seen repeatedly, ten times or more. The J gene is TRBJ2-7, the V gene TRBV10-3; D is possibly TRBD2 (5 bases). The CDR3 totals 14 residues. Trimming pared 6 bases from V and 1 base from J, leaving 13 bases between. Germline lookup yields CDR1 ENHRY and CDR2 SYGVKD. CDR3 region: CAIRETMGSYEQYF. The CDR3 DNA reads as TGTGCCATCAGGGAGACTATGGGGTCCTACGAGCAGTACTTC.

The gene calls are TRBV18 and TRBJ1-5, with 8 bases fitting TRBD1. The CDR3 is made up of 16 amino acids. Trimming cost V 0 bases and J 3 bases; bases outside gene matches: 4. CDR1 KGHSH and CDR2 LQKENI come from the germline V gene. This CDR3 is CASSPPGQAPNQPQHF. The CDR3 nucleotides read TGTGCCAGCTCACCACCGGGACAGGCCCCCAATCAGCCCCAGCATTTT.

The sample holds a few counts of this clonotype. V gene TRBV2 combines with J gene TRBJ1-3, with D perhaps TRBD1 (6 bases). Germline assignment: CDR1 SNHLY and CDR2 FYNNEI. V gave up 6 bases and J gave up 4 bases, with 13 bases separating them. This CDR3 is built from 14 residues. As DNA, the CDR3 is TGTGCCAGCAGGGCCGCGGGACACGGAAACACCATATATTTT. This translates into CASRAAGHGNTIYF.

This clonotype was seen repeatedly, ten times or more. The chain is built from TRBV11-3 and TRBJ2-1; D is possibly TRBD2 (6 bases). V was shortened by 5 bases and J by 4 bases, with 15 bases between the two germline ends. Germline V gene lookup returns CDR1 SGHNT and CDR2 YENEEA. CDR3 length equals 15 residues. The CDR3 is CASSNRLGAYNEQFF. The CDR3, as DNA: TGTGCCAGCAGCAACAGACTAGGAGCTTACAATGAGCAGTTCTTC.

V gene TRBV11-2 combines with J gene TRBJ1-1; 11 bases agree with TRBD1. Germline V gene lookup returns CDR1 SGHAT and CDR2 FQNNGV. J was trimmed by 9 bases and V by 4 bases; bases with no gene match: 16. The CDR3 runs 17 residues. The DNA for the CDR3 is TGTGCCAGCAGCTCAACCGGGACAGGGGGGGACTTCATCAAAGCTTTCTTT. The encoded protein is CASSSTGTGGDFIKAFF.

This clonotype was seen a handful of times. The CDR3 loop reads CSARVRGRGYEQYF. The DNA for the CDR3 is TGCAGTGCTAGAGTACGGGGGAGAGGCTACGAGCAGTACTTC. The rearrangement uses TRBV20-1 and TRBJ2-7; possibly TRBD2 for D (6 bases). Trimming pared 1 base from V and 3 bases from J, leaving 13 bases between. Per the germline V gene, CDR1 is DFQATT and CDR2 is SNEGSKA (reference sequence). The CDR3 has 14 amino acids.

This clonotype has a count of ten or more. The genes are TRBV6-1 and TRBJ2-7; TRBD1 matches 9 bases. The CDR3 length is 16 residues. Germline CDR1 is MNHNS and CDR2 is SASEGT. With V trimmed by 4 bases and J by 1 base, 8 bases remained unmatched. The CDR3 DNA follows: TGTGCCAGCAGTGTCCTGGGGACAGGGAGGTCCTACGAGCAGTACTTC. It specifies CASSVLGTGRSYEQYF.

This clonotype has a count of ten or more. The rearrangement joins TRBV7-8 to TRBJ1-1, with 7 bases fitting TRBD1. Trimming at V came to 6 bases and at J to 1 base, leaving 11 bases not matched to a gene. Per germline, CDR1 SGHVS and CDR2 FQNEAQ. The CDR3 consists of 16 residues. The CDR3 bases are TGTGCCAGCAGGCATTATCAGGGGGGAGGGAACACTGAAGCTTTCTTT. It translates to CASRHYQGGGNTEAFF.

There are many counts of this clonotype. J is TRBJ1-1 and V is TRBV30; a weak D match, TRBD1 (6 bases). Trimming left V 0 bases short and J 5 bases short, with 16 bases between. CDR1 GTSNPN and CDR2 SVGIG come from the germline V gene (reference sequence). The CDR3 contains 15 residues. The CDR3 reads CAWSVDLQGGTEAFF. The CDR3, as DNA: TGTGCCTGGAGTGTAGATTTACAGGGAGGAACTGAAGCTTTCTTT.

This clonotype was found many times. The chain links TRBV11-2 to TRBJ2-1, with 15 bases matching TRBD2. The CDR3 totals 19 residues. V shed 5 bases, J shed 1 base, and the junction held 9 bases outside the gene matches. Germline CDR1 SGHAT, CDR2 FQNNGV. CDR3 amino acids: CASSLRTSGRAGSYNEQFF. The CDR3 DNA sequence: TGTGCCAGCAGCCTCCGGACTAGCGGGAGGGCCGGTTCCTACAATGAGCAGTTCTTC.

The chain has TRBV9 and TRBJ2-4, with a weak D call TRBD2 (5 bases). The CDR3 is 15 residues long. Trimming removed 0 bases from V and 2 bases from J, with 9 bases in between. Germline V CDR1 and CDR2: SGDLS, YYNGEE. Here the CDR3 reads CASSVGEYTKNIQYF. The CDR3 DNA is TGTGCCAGCAGCGTAGGGGAGTACACCAAAAACATTCAGTACTTC.

This clonotype appeared many times. V is TRBV6-1 and J is TRBJ1-5, with TRBD1 as a possible D gene (5 bases). This CDR3 comprises 14 residues. Trimming stripped 4 bases from V and 2 bases from J, with 9 bases between. Germline CDR1 reads MNHNS; CDR2 reads SASEGT. In DNA form, the CDR3 reads TGTGCCAGCAGTGGGGGACTCGGCAATCAGCCCCAGCATTTT. This gives the protein CASSGGLGNQPQHF.

By sample share, this clonotype is large. V and J are TRBV30 and TRBJ1-1; no definite D call. The CDR3 is 14 residues long. Germline values: CDR1 GTSNPN, CDR2 SVGIG (reference sequence). V gave up 2 bases and J gave up 1 base, with 11 bases separating them. The CDR3 DNA reads as TGTGCCTGGAGTTCCCCAGAGCCGAACACTGAAGCTTTCTTT. Protein sequence: CAWSSPEPNTEAFF.

The chain carries TRBV6-9 and TRBJ1-1, with 10 bases matching TRBD1. This CDR3 contains 15 residues. V trimming: 3 bases; J trimming: 4 bases; junction bases outside the gene matches: 5. Germline lookup yields CDR1 MNHGY and CDR2 SVAAGI. The CDR3 loop is CASSYGTGAGTEAFF. The CDR3 DNA sequence: TGTGCCAGCAGTTACGGGACAGGGGCCGGCACTGAAGCTTTCTTT.

The V gene is TRBV12-3 or TRBV12-4, the J gene TRBJ1-2; the match to TRBD1 covers 11 bases. The CDR3 extends over 14 amino acids. The V gene end was trimmed by 3 bases and the J gene end by 7 bases; junction bases not matched to a gene: 4. The CDR3 DNA is TGTGCCAGCAGTTTCCGTGGGACAGGGGGTGGCTACACCTTC. Its translation: CASSFRGTGGGYTF.

The J gene is TRBJ1-3, the V gene TRBV11-2; 8 bases are shared with TRBD1. Germline V gene data show CDR1 as SGHAT and CDR2 as FQNNGV. V lost 5 bases and J lost 0; bases outside the gene matches: 9. The CDR3 spans 17 residues. The CDR3 sequence: CASSTRGTGLSGNTIYF. DNA for the CDR3: TGTGCCAGCAGCACTAGAGGGACAGGCCTCTCTGGAAACACCATATATTTT.

This clonotype was detected many times. The CDR3 sequence: CSASPPGYSGRVHEQFF. The CDR3 bases are TGCAGTGCTAGTCCCCCTGGTTATAGCGGGAGGGTCCATGAGCAGTTCTTC. The rearrangement links TRBV20-1 to TRBJ2-1; the match to TRBD2 covers 11 bases. V trimming: 3 bases; J trimming: 8 bases; junction bases outside the gene matches: 15. Germline-derived CDR1 and CDR2 are DFQATT and SNEGSKA (reference sequence). CDR3 length equals 17 residues.

This clonotype showed up many times. This sequence joins TRBV2 and TRBJ2-1; D ambiguous. V gave up 4 bases and J gave up 4 bases, with 5 bases separating them. CDR3 length: 12 residues. Germline CDR1 is SNHLY and CDR2 is FYNNEI. This CDR3 is CASSARYNEQFF. CDR3 nucleotides: TGTGCCAGCAGTGCACGGTACAATGAGCAGTTCTTC.

This clonotype showed up just a few times. V gene TRBV27 combines with J gene TRBJ1-6; D is uncertain. Germline CDR1 and CDR2: MNHEY and SMNVEV (reference sequence). V lost 2 bases and J 5 bases, leaving 10 bases between the germline ends. The CDR3 has 15 residues. In DNA form, the CDR3 reads TGTGCCAGCAGTTTAGTTGAAGTCAATAATTCACCCCTCCACTTT. It yields the protein CASSLVEVNNSPLHF.

In this sample, this clonotype turned up a few times. This chain joins TRBV28 and TRBJ1-2; D is unclear. The CDR3 consists of 14 residues. Germline V gene data show CDR1 as MDHEN and CDR2 as SYDVKM. Trimming left V 6 bases short and J 1 base short, with 12 bases between. DNA of the CDR3: TGTGCCAGCAGCTCCGGACGGATTAACTATGGCTACACCTTC. It yields the protein CASSSGRINYGYTF.

The chain has TRBV7-2 and TRBJ1-1; maybe TRBD1 (6 bases). V gave up 4 bases and J gave up 3 bases, with 15 bases separating them. This CDR3 has 15 residues. The germline V gene has CDR1 SGHTA and CDR2 FQGNSA. The CDR3 coding sequence is TGTGCCAGCAGCTCCGAAGGGGGATGGGACACTGAAGCTTTCTTT. It specifies CASSSEGGWDTEAFF.